Listed here are 4 T cell receptor beta chains from one sample, sequenced in a study of blood T cell repertoires in COVID-19. Sequenced by immunoSEQ multiplex PCR; TCRdb stores in-frame clones only, minus some. The data show some 460,000 clones, roughly 87% seen once. The sequencing input was PBMCs or T cells enriched from blood (not recorded which). The receptors stem from a woman in her late teens or twenties who had recovered from COVID-19.

The chain uses TRBV5-5 and TRBJ2-3, with 11 bases fitting TRBD2. CDR1 and CDR2 (germline): SGHKS, YYEKEE (reference sequence). J lost 1 base, V lost 4 bases, and 11 bases had no gene match. The CDR3 is made up of 18 amino acids. CDR3 in amino acids: CASSQLAGGRLGTDTQYF. The CDR3 nucleotides are TGTGCCAGCAGCCAGTTAGCGGGGGGGCGACTGGGCACAGATACGCAGTATTTT. Together with reference TRBV5-5 and TRBJ2-3, the CDR3 gives the full variable domain: DAGVTQSPTHLIKTRGQQVTLRCSPISGHKSVSWYQQVLGQGPQFIFQYYEKEERGRGNFPDRFSARQFPNYSSELNVNALLLGDSALYLCASSQLAGGRLGTDTQYFGPGTRLTVL.

The chain carries TRBV7-9 and TRBJ2-5; 9 nucleotides line up with TRBD1. The V and J ends lost 5 bases and 2 bases, in that order; junction bases with no gene match: 15. Germline values: CDR1 SEHNR, CDR2 FQNEAQ (reference sequence). This CDR3 is 18 amino acids long. CDR3 coding DNA: TGTGCCAGCAGCCATCCCCGAGACAGGGGGGGAATTCAAGAGACCCAGTACTTC. Residues: CASSHPRDRGGIQETQYF. The full variable domain, its missing parts supplied by reference TRBV7-9 and TRBJ2-5, is DTGVSQNPRHKITKRGQNVTFRCDPISEHNRLYWYRQTLGQGPEFLTYFQNEAQLEKSRLLSDRFSAERPKGSFSTLEIQRTEQGDSAMYLCASSHPRDRGGIQETQYFGPGTRLLVL.

The V and J genes are TRBV18 and TRBJ1-1; maybe TRBD1 (5 bases). The CDR3 length is 14 residues. The V and J ends lost 2 bases and 4 bases respectively, with 11 bases between them. The germline CDR1 and CDR2 sequences are KGHSH and LQKENI. The CDR3: CASSPGGSFTEAFF. CDR3 sequence (DNA): TGTGCCAGCTCACCAGGGGGGAGTTTCACTGAAGCTTTCTTT. Supplemented by reference TRBV18 and TRBJ1-1, the full variable domain reads NAGVMQNPRHLVRRRGQEARLRCSPMKGHSHVYWYRQLPEEGLKFMVYLQKENIIDESGMPKERFSAEFPKEGPSILRIQQVVRGDSAAYFCASSPGGSFTEAFFGQGTRLTVV.

This clone has only one observation. This rearrangement joins TRBV2 to TRBJ2-3; D not certain. This CDR3 spans 14 amino acids. Germline V gene data show CDR1 as SNHLY and CDR2 as FYNNEI. Between the trimmed V and J ends, which lost 2 bases and 6 bases, there was a span of 12 bases. The CDR3 loop reads CASSEFTPPDTQYF. Written as DNA, the CDR3 is TGTGCCAGCAGTGAATTTACTCCCCCGGATACGCAGTATTTT.